This TCR beta chain comes out of a study of beta chain features in type 1 diabetes. TCRB transcripts that were expressed got sequenced, as all of the isolated RNA had been reverse transcribed. Assay used: immunoSEQ multiplex PCR; TCRdb lists only in-frame clones, some missing. The table has 310,000 or so clones, roughly 8% seen once. V was pared by 0 bases and J by 0 bases, with 4 bases between. The CDR3 totals 15 residues. Germline V gene data show CDR1 as SGDLS and CDR2 as YYNGEE. A few counts support this clone. This sample includes further DNA sequences coding for the same CDR3. The sequence was obtained from a woman under 30 in good health. Sequencing was done on a sample of central memory CD4+ T cells from blood. V is TRBV9 and J is TRBJ2-6; no clear D. In DNA, the CDR3 is TGTGCCAGCAGCGTAGCGGGCTCTGGGGCCAACGTCCTGACTTTC. Translation: CASSVAGSGANVLTF.